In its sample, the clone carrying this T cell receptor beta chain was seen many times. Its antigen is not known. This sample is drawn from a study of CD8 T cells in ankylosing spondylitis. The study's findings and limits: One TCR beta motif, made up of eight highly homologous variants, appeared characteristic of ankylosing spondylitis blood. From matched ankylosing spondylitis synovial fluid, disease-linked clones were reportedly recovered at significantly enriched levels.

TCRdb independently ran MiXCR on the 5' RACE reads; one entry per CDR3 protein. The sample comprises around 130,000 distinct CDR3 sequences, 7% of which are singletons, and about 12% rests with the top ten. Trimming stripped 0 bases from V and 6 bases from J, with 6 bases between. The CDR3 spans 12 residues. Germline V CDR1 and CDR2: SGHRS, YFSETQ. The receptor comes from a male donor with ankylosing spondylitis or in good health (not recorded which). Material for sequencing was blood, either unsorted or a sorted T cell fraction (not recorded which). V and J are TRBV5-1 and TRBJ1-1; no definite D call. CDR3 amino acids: CASSLGQAEAFF. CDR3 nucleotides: TGCGCCAGCAGCTTGGGGCAGGCTGAAGCTTTCTTT.